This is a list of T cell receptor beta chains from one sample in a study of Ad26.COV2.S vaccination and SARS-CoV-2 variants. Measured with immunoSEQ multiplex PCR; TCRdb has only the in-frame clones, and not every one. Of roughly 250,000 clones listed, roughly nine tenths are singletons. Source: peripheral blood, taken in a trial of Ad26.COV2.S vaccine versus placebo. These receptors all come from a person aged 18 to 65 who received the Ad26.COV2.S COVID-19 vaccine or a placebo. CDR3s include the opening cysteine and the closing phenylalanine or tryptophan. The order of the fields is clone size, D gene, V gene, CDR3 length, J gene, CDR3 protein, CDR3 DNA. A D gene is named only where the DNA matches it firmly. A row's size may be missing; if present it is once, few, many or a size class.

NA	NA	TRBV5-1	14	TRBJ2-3	CASSLVAGTDTQYF	TGCGCCAGCAGCTTGGTCGCGGGCACAGATACGCAGTATTTT
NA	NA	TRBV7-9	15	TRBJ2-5	CASSGALVAQETQYF	TGTGCCAGCAGCGGCGCCCTAGTCGCCCAAGAGACCCAGTACTTC
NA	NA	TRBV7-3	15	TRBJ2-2	CASSPQGLLTGELFF	TGTGCCAGCAGCCCCCAAGGACTGCTCACCGGGGAGCTGTTTTTT
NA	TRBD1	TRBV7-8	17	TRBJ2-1	CASTLPTGTGHNNEQFF	TGTGCCAGCACCTTGCCAACCGGGACAGGGCATAACAATGAGCAGTTCTTC
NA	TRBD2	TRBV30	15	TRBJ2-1	CAWSVGSGGFNEQFF	TGTGCCTGGAGTGTAGGAAGCGGGGGGTTCAATGAGCAGTTCTTC
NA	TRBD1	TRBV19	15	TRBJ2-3	CASSIGTGESDTQYF	TGTGCCAGTAGTATAGGGACAGGGGAATCAGATACGCAGTATTTT
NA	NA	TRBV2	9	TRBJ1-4	CAPGEKLFF	TGTGCCCCAGGAGAAAAACTGTTTTTT
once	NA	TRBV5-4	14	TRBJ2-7	CASSLGWLNQEQYF	TGTGCCAGCAGCTTGGGGTGGCTAAACCAAGAGCAGTACTTC
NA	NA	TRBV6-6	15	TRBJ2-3	CASAEGGPGTDTQYF	TGTGCCAGCGCCGAGGGGGGGCCCGGCACAGATACGCAGTATTTT
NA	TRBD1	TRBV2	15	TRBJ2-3	CASTRQGVGPDTQYF	TGTGCCAGCACCAGACAGGGTGTCGGCCCAGATACGCAGTATTTT
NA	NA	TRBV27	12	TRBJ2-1	CASRRGGNEQFF	TGTGCCAGTCGGAGGGGGGGAAATGAGCAGTTCTTC
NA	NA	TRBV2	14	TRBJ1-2	CASTRDIVESGYTF	TGTGCCAGCACCCGGGACATTGTGGAGAGTGGCTACACCTTC
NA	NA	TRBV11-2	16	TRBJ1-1	CASSWGARGVVTEAFF	TGTGCCAGCAGCTGGGGGGCACGAGGGGTTGTTACTGAAGCTTTCTTT
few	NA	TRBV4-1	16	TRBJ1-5	CASSQYEGSGNQPQHF	TGCGCCAGCAGCCAATATGAGGGTTCGGGCAATCAGCCCCAGCATTTT
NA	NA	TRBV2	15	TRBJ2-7	CASSPGSEIPYEQYF	TGTGCCAGCAGCCCGGGGAGTGAGATTCCCTACGAGCAGTACTTC
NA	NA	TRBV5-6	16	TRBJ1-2	CASILTGKGSRYGYTF	TGTGCCAGCATCCTAACCGGGAAGGGCAGCAGATATGGCTACACCTTC
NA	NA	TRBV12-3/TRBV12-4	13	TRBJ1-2	CASSPGPNYGYTF	TGTGCCAGCAGTCCCGGGCCTAACTATGGCTACACCTTC
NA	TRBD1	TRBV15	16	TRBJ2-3	CATSRGRGQVTDTQYF	TGTGCCACCAGCAGAGGCAGGGGGCAAGTGACAGATACGCAGTATTTT
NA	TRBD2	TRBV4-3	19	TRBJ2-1	CASSQSSLAGGSSYNEQFF	TGCGCCAGCAGCCAATCATCCCTAGCGGGAGGATCGTCCTACAATGAGCAGTTCTTC
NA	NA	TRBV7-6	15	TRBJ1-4	CASSFSVQGAGKLFF	TGTGCCAGCAGCTTTTCCGTACAGGGAGCAGGAAAACTGTTTTTT
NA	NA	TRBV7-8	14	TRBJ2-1	CASSLQVYYNEQFF	TGTGCCAGCAGCTTACAGGTGTACTACAATGAGCAGTTCTTC
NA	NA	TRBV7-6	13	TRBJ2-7	CASSSQESYEQYF	TGTGCCAGCAGCTCCCAGGAGTCCTACGAGCAGTACTTC
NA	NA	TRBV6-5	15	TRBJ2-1	CASSRTARLYNEQFF	TGTGCCAGCAGTAGGACCGCTCGGCTCTACAATGAGCAGTTCTTC
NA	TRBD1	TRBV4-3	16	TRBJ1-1	CASSQAPRTGGAEAFF	TGCGCCAGCAGCCAAGCCCCGAGGACAGGGGGCGCCGAAGCTTTCTTT
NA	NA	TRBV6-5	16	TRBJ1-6	CASSYFQQFTGSPLHF	TGTGCCAGCAGTTACTTTCAGCAATTCACGGGTTCACCCCTCCACTTT
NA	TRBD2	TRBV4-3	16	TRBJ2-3	CASSPQRSGIGDTQYF	TGCGCCAGCAGCCCCCAGCGCAGCGGGATAGGAGATACGCAGTATTTT
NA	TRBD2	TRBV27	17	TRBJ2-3	CASSELGGRKVTDTQYF	TGTGCCAGCAGTGAACTGGGCGGGAGGAAGGTCACAGATACGCAGTATTTT
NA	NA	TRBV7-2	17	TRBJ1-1	CASSLAINSYMNTEAFF	TGTGCCAGCAGCTTAGCTATTAACAGCTACATGAACACTGAAGCTTTCTTT
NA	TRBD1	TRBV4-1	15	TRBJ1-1	CASSRLGQLNTEAFF	TGCGCCAGCAGCCGGCTGGGACAGCTCAACACTGAAGCTTTCTTT
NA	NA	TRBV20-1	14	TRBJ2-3	CSASIGGLRDTQYF	TGCAGTGCTAGTATCGGGGGGCTGAGGGATACGCAGTATTTT
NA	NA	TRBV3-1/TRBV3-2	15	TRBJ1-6	CASSCPGAENSPLHF	TGTGCCAGCAGCTGTCCCGGGGCTGAGAATTCACCCCTCCACTTT
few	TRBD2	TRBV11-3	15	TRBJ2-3	CASSFASGGSDTQYF	TGTGCCAGCAGCTTCGCTAGCGGGGGGTCAGATACGCAGTATTTT
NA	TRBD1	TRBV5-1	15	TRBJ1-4	CASSWGQGRDEKLFF	TGCGCCAGCAGCTGGGGACAGGGAAGGGATGAAAAACTGTTTTTT
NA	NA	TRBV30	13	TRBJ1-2	CAWRFGRDDGYTF	TGTGCCTGGAGATTCGGCAGGGACGATGGCTACACCTTC
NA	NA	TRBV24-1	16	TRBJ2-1	CATRSPGGGVYNEQFF	TGTGCCACCAGGTCCCCCGGGGGCGGCGTTTACAATGAGCAGTTCTTC
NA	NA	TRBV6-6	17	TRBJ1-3	CASSLRTKAASGNTIYF	TGTGCCAGCAGTCTCCGGACCAAAGCAGCCTCTGGAAACACCATATATTTT
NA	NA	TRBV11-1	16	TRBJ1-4	CASSLTGGRMDEKLFF	TGTGCCAGCAGCCTCACCGGGGGCCGGATGGATGAAAAACTGTTTTTT
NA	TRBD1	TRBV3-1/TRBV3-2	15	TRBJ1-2	CASSQGPQGVEGYTF	TGTGCCAGCAGCCAAGGACCACAGGGGGTGGAAGGCTACACCTTC
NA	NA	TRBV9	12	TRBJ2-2	CASSPRTGELFF	TGTGCCAGCAGCCCGAGGACCGGGGAGCTGTTTTTT
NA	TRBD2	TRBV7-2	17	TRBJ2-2	CASSLVGLAGGTGELFF	TGTGCCAGCAGCTTAGTTGGACTAGCGGGAGGGACCGGGGAGCTGTTTTTT
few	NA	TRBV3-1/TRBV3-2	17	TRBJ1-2	CASSQDGVYPYNYGYTF	TGTGCCAGCAGCCAAGATGGGGTTTATCCATATAACTATGGCTACACCTTC
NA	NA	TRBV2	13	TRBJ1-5	CASSQGSGQPQHF	TGTGCCAGCAGTCAAGGGTCCGGTCAGCCCCAGCATTTT